Below are 28 T cell receptor beta chains sequenced from a single sample in a study of blood T cell repertoires in COVID-19 (TCRdb year 2020). Libraries were built with the immunoSEQ multiplex PCR assay. What TCRdb holds here is the immuneACCESS table cut down to in-frame rearrangements. Part of the clones is not present; checked against another copy, under half of the missing clones reflect an unresolved V gene, and the others are unexplained. The sample table contains hundreds of thousands of clones; only one count was recorded for around 88% of them. The ten biggest clones cover about 5.7% of the sample. The material sequenced was PBMCs or T cells enriched from blood (not recorded which). The receptors were sampled from a middle-aged woman who had recovered from COVID-19.

V gene TRBV3-1 (or the pseudogene TRBV3-2) combines with J gene TRBJ2-3, with 10 bases fitting TRBD1. Germline CDR1 and CDR2: LGHDT and YNNKEL (reference sequence). The CDR3 sequence is 16 residues long. J was trimmed by 2 bases and V by 1 base; bases with no gene match: 3. The CDR3: CASSQVDRGHTDTQYF. In DNA form, the CDR3 reads TGTGCCAGCAGCCAAGTAGACAGGGGGCACACAGATACGCAGTATTTT.

The V and J genes are TRBV24-1 and TRBJ1-5; 7 bases align to TRBD1. V lost 5 bases and J lost 3; bases outside the gene matches: 3. Germline V gene lookup returns CDR1 KGHDR and CDR2 SFDVKD. This CDR3 has 14 residues. CDR3 nucleotide sequence: TGTGCCACCAGTGGGGACAGCCCCAATCAGCCCCAGCATTTT. This gives the protein CATSGDSPNQPQHF.

J is TRBJ2-3 and V is TRBV19; perhaps TRBD2 as D (6 bases). Looked up from germline, CDR1 is LNHDA and CDR2 is SQIVND (reference sequence). Trimming took off 5 bases at V and 4 bases at J, with 16 bases between the two ends. CDR3 size: 15 residues. The CDR3 DNA follows: TGTGCCAGTAGTGTCGGGGCGGGAATGGCAGATACGCAGTATTTT. Translating gives CASSVGAGMADTQYF.

The rearrangement joins TRBV7-3 to TRBJ2-2; 7 positions agree with TRBD2. Germline trimming cut 5 bases from V and 1 base from J; bases unmatched to any gene: 7. Germline V gene lookup returns CDR1 SGHTA and CDR2 FQGTGA. The CDR3 runs to 16 residues. The CDR3 nucleotides read TGTGCCAGCAGCCCCACCCTAGCGGTGAACACCGGGGAGCTGTTTTTT. Translating gives CASSPTLAVNTGELFF.

This clone has a handful of counts. CDR3: CASSENGGSNTGELFF. In DNA form, the CDR3 reads TGCGCCAGCAGTGAGAACGGCGGTTCGAACACCGGGGAGCTGTTTTTT. The V call is TRBV10-2, the J call TRBJ2-2, with D hard to call. This CDR3 has 16 amino acids. CDR1 is WSHSY, CDR2 SAAADI, per germline. V gave up 2 bases and J gave up 0 bases, with 10 bases separating them.

This chain connects TRBV7-8 to TRBJ2-1; TRBD2 matches at 16 bases. The ends lost 3 bases at V and 5 bases at J; junction bases unmatched: 1. Germline V gene lookup returns CDR1 SGHVS and CDR2 FQNEAQ. The CDR3 has 16 amino acids. The CDR3 DNA sequence: TGTGCCAGCAGCTTGGGACTAGCGGGAGGGGACAATGAGCAGTTCTTC. Translation gives CASSLGLAGGDNEQFF. The whole variable domain, remainder taken from reference TRBV7-8 and TRBJ2-1, is GAGVSQSPRYKVAKRGQDVALRCDPISGHVSLFWYQQALGQGPEFLTYFQNEAQLDKSGLPSDRFFAERPEGSVSTLKIQRTQQEDSAVYLCASSLGLAGGDNEQFFGPGTRLTVL.

V is TRBV2 and J is TRBJ2-7; maybe TRBD1 (6 bases). V was shortened by 7 bases and J by 0 bases, with 7 bases between the two germline ends. The CDR3 sequence is 12 residues long. The germline gives CDR1 SNHLY, CDR2 FYNNEI. CDR3 sequence (DNA): TGTGCCAGCAAAGGGGGCTCCTACGAGCAGTACTTC. As protein: CASKGGSYEQYF.

The chain recombines TRBV7-9 with TRBJ1-6; D is unresolved. Germline V CDR1 and CDR2: SEHNR, FQNEAQ (reference sequence). V was trimmed by 5 bases and J by 10 bases, leaving 18 bases between them. This CDR3 has 15 residues. CDR3 DNA: TGTGCCAGCAGCCCGACGGGGAGGGTTAACTCACCCCTCCACTTT. This gives the protein CASSPTGRVNSPLHF.

V usage is TRBV6-1 and J usage is TRBJ2-7; TRBD1 might be the D (6 bases). This CDR3 has 14 residues. Germline V CDR1 and CDR2: MNHNS, SASEGT. The germline V and J ends were trimmed by 0 bases and 3 bases, with 9 bases remaining between them. CDR3 sequence: CASSEAGQIYEQYF. The CDR3 DNA sequence: TGTGCCAGCAGTGAAGCGGGACAAATCTACGAGCAGTACTTC.

This chain connects TRBV5-1 to TRBJ1-2, with D perhaps TRBD1 (5 bases). Trimming left V 4 bases short and J 2 bases short, with 15 bases between. Germline V gives CDR1 SGHRS, CDR2 YFSETQ. The CDR3 has 15 residues. CDR3: CASSGSLGGNYGYTF. CDR3 sequence (DNA): TGCGCCAGCAGCGGGTCCTTGGGGGGGAACTATGGCTACACCTTC.

The J gene is TRBJ1-4, the V gene TRBV7-9; D gene ambiguous. The ends were cut back, 0 bases at V and 4 bases at J, with 9 bases in the middle. The V gene's germline CDR1 is SEHNR and CDR2 FQNEAQ (reference sequence). This CDR3 has 15 residues. For the CDR3, the DNA is TGTGCCAGCAGCTTAGCGCAGGCCAATAATGAAAAACTGTTTTTT. Amino acids: CASSLAQANNEKLFF.

This clone was observed a few times. The V call is TRBV27, the J call TRBJ2-3, with D possibly being TRBD2 (6 bases). Per germline, CDR1 MNHEY and CDR2 SMNVEV (reference sequence). The CDR3 loop spans 15 amino acids. V was clipped by 2 bases and J by 1 base, with 10 bases between them. The CDR3 protein is CASSLRGLRTDTQYF. CDR3 DNA: TGTGCCAGCAGTTTACGGGGACTGCGCACAGATACGCAGTATTTT.

The chain employs TRBV7-2 and TRBJ2-3; TRBD1 aligns across 7 bases. The CDR3 consists of 16 residues. Germline CDR1 is SGHTA and CDR2 is FQGNSA. The ends lost 4 bases at V and 6 bases at J; junction bases unmatched: 13. The chain's CDR3 is CASSSLGQQGWDTQYF. The DNA of the CDR3 is TGTGCCAGCAGCTCCTTGGGACAGCAGGGGTGGGATACGCAGTATTTT. The full variable domain, completed using reference TRBV7-2 and TRBJ2-3, is GAGVSQSPSNKVTEKGKDVELRCDPISGHTALYWYRQSLGQGLEFLIYFQGNSAPDKSGLPSDRFSAERTGGSVSTLTIQRTQQEDSAVYLCASSSLGQQGWDTQYFGPGTRLTVL.

The chain combines TRBV10-3 with TRBJ2-1; TRBD2 agrees at 8 bases. The germline gives CDR1 ENHRY, CDR2 SYGVKD. The junction had 6 bases not matched to a gene; V was cut back by 7 bases and J by 1 base. The CDR3 runs to 15 residues. CDR3 sequence (DNA): TGTGCCATCACTGAAGCGGGAGTGTCCTACAATGAGCAGTTCTTC. Translating it yields CAITEAGVSYNEQFF.

The chain couples TRBV9 to TRBJ1-6; tentative D call: TRBD1 (5 bases). The CDR3 has 15 amino acids. The germline CDR1 and CDR2 sequences are SGDLS and YYNGEE. V gave up 4 bases and J gave up 2 bases, with 10 bases separating them. The CDR3 loop is CASSWGDAYNSPLHF. DNA for the CDR3: TGTGCCAGCAGCTGGGGGGATGCCTATAATTCACCCCTCCACTTT. Supplemented by reference TRBV9 and TRBJ1-6, the full variable domain reads DSGVTQTPKHLITATGQRVTLRCSPRSGDLSVYWYQQSLDQGLQFLIQYYNGEERAKGNILERFSAQQFPDLHSELNLSSLELGDSALYFCASSWGDAYNSPLHFGNGTRLTVT.

The gene calls are TRBV2 and TRBJ2-3, with 8 bases aligning to TRBD1. CDR3 length: 17 residues. The ends lost 5 bases at V and 3 bases at J; junction bases unmatched: 13. The germline gives CDR1 SNHLY, CDR2 FYNNEI. The CDR3 is CASSPSLTGVKTDTQYF. Here the CDR3 DNA reads TGTGCCAGCAGTCCTAGCCTGACAGGGGTGAAAACAGATACGCAGTATTTT.

This sequence joins TRBV11-3 and TRBJ2-3; 13 positions match TRBD2. The junction had 11 bases not matched to a gene; V was cut back by 5 bases and J by 6 bases. Germline V lookup: CDR1 SGHNT, CDR2 YENEEA. This CDR3 spans 17 amino acids. CDR3 amino acids: CASSPGLAGKLRDTQYF. The CDR3 region has the DNA TGTGCCAGCAGCCCGGGACTAGCGGGAAAGCTTAGGGATACGCAGTATTTT.

This chain connects TRBV2 to TRBJ1-5; D call uncertain. From germline, CDR1 is SNHLY and CDR2 FYNNEI. V lost 3 bases to trimming and J lost 2 bases, with 8 bases between them. This CDR3 is 14 amino acids long. CDR3 bases: TGTGCCAGCAGTGAGAGGGAAGGCAATCAGCCCCAGCATTTT. Its protein is CASSEREGNQPQHF.

Here the CDR3 DNA reads TGTGCCAGCAGTGGTCGGCGGGAGGGCCTAAATGAGCAGTTCTTC. Translation gives CASSGRREGLNEQFF. The genes are TRBV2 and TRBJ2-1; TRBD2 matches at 9 bases. The CDR3 contains 15 residues. CDR1 and CDR2 (germline): SNHLY, FYNNEI. Trimming took 4 bases from V and 7 from J; bases not matched to a gene: 8.

V and J are TRBV28 and TRBJ1-3; TRBD1 might be the D (6 bases). This CDR3 is 15 amino acids long. Trimming cost V 4 bases and J 0 bases, with 10 bases left between them. Germline CDR1 reads MDHEN; CDR2 reads SYDVKM. CDR3: CASSSAGDSGNTIYF. CDR3 sequence (DNA): TGTGCCAGCAGTTCAGCAGGGGACTCTGGAAACACCATATATTTT.

The chain employs TRBV6-5 and TRBJ1-6, with D possibly matching TRBD1 (5 bases). Deletions cut 0 bases from V and 7 bases from J, with 10 bases between. Germline V lookup: CDR1 MNHEY, CDR2 SVGAGI. CDR3 length: 15 residues. CDR3 residues: CASSYSEGRNSPLHF. The CDR3 DNA reads TGTGCCAGCAGTTACTCGGAGGGGCGAAATTCACCCCTCCACTTT.

Of note for this clone: The junction and the germline gene differ at one end; a read error may be behind it. The chain carries TRBV7-7 and TRBJ2-5; a possible D gene is TRBD2 (5 bases). The CDR3 runs to 14 residues. The germline V gene has CDR1 SSHAT and CDR2 FNYEAQ (reference sequence). The CDR3 here is CASSYSGNQETQYF. In DNA, the CDR3 is TGTGCTAGCAGTTATTCGGGAAATCAAGAGACCCAGTACTTC.

V is TRBV7-3 and J is TRBJ2-3; tentative D call: TRBD1 (5 bases). Germline assignment: CDR1 SGHTA and CDR2 FQGTGA. CDR3 length: 15 residues. The V end lost 5 bases, the J end lost 2 bases, and 14 bases lay between the germline ends. The CDR3, as DNA: TGTGCCAGCAGCCCCCAGACAGCCGCCACAGATACGCAGTATTTT. Translated: CASSPQTAATDTQYF.

This clone was observed a handful of times. The chain is built from TRBV25-1 and TRBJ1-5; 10 nucleotides match TRBD1. Trimming removed 4 bases from V and 3 bases from J; junction bases left unmatched: 6. This CDR3 contains 16 residues. Germline CDR1 reads MGHDK; CDR2 reads SYGVNS. The CDR3 spells CASSGPGQGPNQPQHF. The CDR3, as DNA: TGTGCCAGCAGTGGCCCGGGACAGGGGCCCAATCAGCCCCAGCATTTT.

This clone appeared a few times. The V call is TRBV28, the J call TRBJ1-5; 8 bases are shared with TRBD1. Germline trimming cut 3 bases from V and 2 bases from J; bases unmatched to any gene: 6. The CDR3 runs 16 residues. The V gene's germline CDR1 is MDHEN and CDR2 SYDVKM. In DNA, the CDR3 is TGTGCCAGCAGTTTCGGCAGGGGGCCGCGCAATCAGCCCCAGCATTTT. Protein product: CASSFGRGPRNQPQHF.

This clone was seen only once. The V gene is TRBV2, the J gene TRBJ2-5; tentative D call: TRBD1 (6 bases). V lost 0 bases, J lost 2 bases, and 10 bases lay in between. The germline CDR1 and CDR2 sequences are SNHLY and FYNNEI. The CDR3 runs to 15 residues. The CDR3 DNA sequence: TGTGCCAGCAGTGAAGCAGCCGGACAGCAAGAGACCCAGTACTTC. Protein sequence: CASSEAAGQQETQYF. Based on the CDR3 plus reference TRBV2 and TRBJ2-5, the full variable domain is EPEVTQTPSHQVTQMGQEVILRCVPISNHLYFYWYRQILGQKVEFLVSFYNNEISEKSEIFDDQFSVERPDGSNFTLKIRSTKLEDSAMYFCASSEAAGQQETQYFGPGTRLLVL.

This chain links TRBV3-1 (or the pseudogene TRBV3-2) with TRBJ2-7; 8 bases map to TRBD1. CDR1 and CDR2 (germline): LGHDT, YNNKEL (reference sequence). V shed 4 bases and J 3 bases; nucleotides not matched to a gene: 11. The CDR3 totals 16 residues. CDR3: CASSREAGTGNYEQYF. The CDR3 DNA is TGTGCCAGCAGCCGAGAAGCCGGGACAGGAAACTACGAGCAGTACTTC.

The chain joins TRBV15 to TRBJ2-4; possibly TRBD2 for D (5 bases). This CDR3 comprises 12 residues. With 3 bases removed from V and 11 bases from J, the gap between germline ends came to 11 bases. Germline CDR1 and CDR2: LNHNV and YYDKDF (reference sequence). The CDR3 here is CATSRTGSFQYF. CDR3 nucleotides: TGTGCCACCAGCAGGACGGGGTCATTTCAGTACTTC.